A selection of T cell receptor beta chains follows, all from one sample in a study of OX40 agonist ivuxolimab in advanced cancers. Using immunoSEQ multiplex PCR, the repertoire was profiled, and TCRdb retains in-frame clones only, with some absent. The repertoire holds about 98,000 clones, with less than 90% as singletons. The sequencing used CD4+ or CD8+ T cells sorted from blood, collected in a trial of the OX40 agonist ivuxolimab. Source of these receptors: an adult with an advanced solid tumor such as melanoma, head and neck, liver or kidney cancer. The CDR3 runs from the conserved cysteine through the conserved F or W. D genes are given only for firm matches. The size entry is marked missing in some rows and otherwise reads once, few, many or a size class.

j_call,cdr3_length,v_call,clone_size,d_call,cdr3_aa,cdr3_nt
TRBJ1-2,13,TRBV2,.,.,CARKTPSGTRHTF,TGTGCCAGGAAGACCCCGAGCGGGACGCGGCACACCTTC
TRBJ2-2,12,TRBV11-3,.,.,CASSSSRGELFF,TGTGCCAGCAGCTCTAGTAGGGGGGAGCTGTTTTTT
TRBJ1-3,16,TRBV14,.,TRBD1,CASSQEGQLTGNTIYF,TGTGCCAGCAGCCAAGAGGGACAGCTTACTGGAAACACCATATATTTT
TRBJ1-6,15,TRBV6-1,.,.,CASSGGIILNSPLHF,TGTGCCAGCAGCGGGGGGATTATACTGAATTCACCCCTCCACTTT
TRBJ2-7,14,TRBV28,.,.,CASSFSTGSYEQYF,TGTGCCAGCAGTTTTAGCACAGGGTCCTACGAGCAGTACTTC
TRBJ2-3,16,TRBV7-2,.,.,CASSSPGAAREDTQYF,TGTGCCAGCAGCTCCCCGGGGGCGGCACGCGAAGATACGCAGTATTTT
TRBJ1-2,15,TRBV29-1,.,.,CSVDVRDLANYGYTF,TGCAGCGTTGATGTACGGGACCTAGCTAACTATGGCTACACCTTC
TRBJ2-6,14,TRBV5-1,.,.,CASSLHSGANVLTF,TGCGCCAGCAGCTTGCACTCTGGGGCCAACGTCCTGACTTTC
TRBJ2-3,19,TRBV5-4,once,TRBD2,CASSLRTGTSGSRTDTQYF,TGTGCCAGCAGCTTGAGAACCGGGACTAGCGGGAGCAGAACAGATACGCAGTATTTT
TRBJ1-4,14,TRBV13,.,.,CASSLRVVDEKLFF,TGTGCCAGCAGCTTAAGGGTGGTCGATGAAAAACTGTTTTTT
TRBJ1-1,14,TRBV7-2,.,.,CASSLESMGTEAFF,TGTGCCAGCAGCTTAGAATCTATGGGAACTGAAGCTTTCTTT
TRBJ2-1,14,TRBV10-3,.,TRBD2,CAIAAGTSIHEQFF,TGTGCCATCGCTGCCGGGACTAGCATCCATGAGCAGTTCTTC
TRBJ2-1,17,TRBV27,.,TRBD2,CASSFSPGLAGVSEQFF,TGTGCCAGCAGTTTCTCGCCGGGACTAGCGGGAGTTAGTGAGCAGTTCTTC
TRBJ2-2,13,TRBV6-1,.,TRBD1,CASSGQGNGELFF,TGTGCCAGCAGTGGACAGGGGAACGGGGAGCTGTTTTTT
TRBJ2-2,13,TRBV29-1,.,.,CSVARDVSGELFF,TGCAGCGTTGCTCGGGACGTCTCCGGGGAGCTGTTTTTT
TRBJ1-1,13,TRBV14,.,.,CASSRQENTEAFF,TGTGCCAGCAGTCGACAGGAAAACACTGAAGCTTTCTTT
TRBJ2-7,15,TRBV7-6,.,.,CASSLTAESSYEQYF,TGTGCCAGCAGCTTAACTGCAGAGAGCTCCTACGAGCAGTACTTC
TRBJ2-1,15,TRBV28,.,.,CASSFLAGTWGEQFF,TGTGCCAGCAGTTTTCTCGCGGGGACATGGGGTGAGCAGTTCTTC
TRBJ1-2,12,TRBV6-5,.,.,CASGNYNYGYTF,TGTGCCAGCGGGAATTATAACTATGGCTACACCTTC
TRBJ1-6,15,TRBV2,.,.,CASKGASSYNSPLHF,TGTGCCAGCAAAGGGGCGAGCTCCTATAATTCACCCCTCCACTTT
TRBJ2-7,14,TRBV4-2,.,.,CASSQTGSGDEQYF,TGTGCCAGCAGCCAAACAGGGTCCGGGGACGAGCAGTACTTC
TRBJ2-1,17,TRBV7-3,.,.,CASSSGRAVEWNNEQFF,TGTGCCAGCAGCTCAGGACGGGCGGTGGAATGGAACAATGAGCAGTTCTTC
TRBJ1-2,14,TRBV19,.,TRBD1,CASSIPAGGGGYTF,TGTGCCAGTAGTATCCCGGCAGGGGGCGGTGGCTACACCTTC
TRBJ2-7,13,TRBV10-3,.,.,CAISDYLQGHQYF,TGTGCCATCAGTGACTACCTACAGGGCCATCAGTACTTC
TRBJ1-2,12,TRBV19,.,.,CASSPRIYGYTF,TGTGCCAGTAGTCCGAGGATTTATGGCTACACCTTC
TRBJ2-7,14,TRBV7-7,.,.,CASSPGISSYEQYF,TGTGCTAGCAGCCCCGGGATCAGCTCCTACGAGCAGTACTTC
TRBJ1-5,15,TRBV5-5,.,.,CASSLQAGAVQPQHF,TGTGCCAGCAGCTTGCAGGCAGGGGCGGTTCAGCCCCAGCATTTT
TRBJ1-2,15,TRBV15,once,.,CATSRDLSGVYGYTF,TGTGCCACCAGCAGAGATCTCAGCGGGGTCTATGGCTACACCTTC
TRBJ1-3,12,TRBV28,.,.,CASSLSARDKNF,TGTGCCAGCAGTCTCTCCGCCAGGGACAAAAATTTT
TRBJ1-1,12,TRBV7-2,.,.,CASSFRATEAFF,TGTGCCAGCAGCTTCAGAGCGACTGAAGCTTTCTTT
TRBJ1-4,14,TRBV28,.,.,CASSFGSQNEKLFF,TGTGCCAGCAGTTTCGGCAGCCAGAATGAAAAACTGTTTTTT
TRBJ1-2,14,TRBV5-6,.,TRBD1,CASSWTGRVTGYTF,TGTGCCAGCAGCTGGACAGGGAGGGTTACGGGCTACACCTTC
TRBJ2-2,13,TRBV6-1,once,.,CASSGQGGGELFF,TGTGCCAGCAGTGGACAGGGAGGCGGGGAGCTGTTTTTT
TRBJ2-7,15,TRBV5-1,once,.,CASSPGISGAYEQYF,TGCGCCAGCAGCCCCGGAATTTCGGGGGCTTACGAGCAGTACTTC
TRBJ1-5,12,TRBV7-9,once,.,CASSLSHQPQHF,TGTGCCAGCAGCTTAAGTCATCAGCCCCAGCATTTT
TRBJ1-3,16,TRBV4-1,once,.,CASSQVIRGSGNTIYF,TGCGCCAGCAGCCAAGTGATTAGGGGGTCTGGAAACACCATATATTTT
TRBJ2-1,17,TRBV5-4,.,.,CASSGGRSTQKNNEQFF,TGTGCCAGCAGCGGGGGGCGAAGCACCCAAAAAAACAATGAGCAGTTCTTC
TRBJ1-4,14,TRBV5-1,.,TRBD1,CASSRDRGKEKLFF,TGCGCCAGCAGCCGGGACAGGGGGAAGGAAAAACTGTTTTTT
TRBJ2-7,17,TRBV2,.,TRBD1,CASSEAGRGRSSYEQYF,TGTGCCAGCAGTGAAGCTGGAAGGGGGCGAAGCTCCTACGAGCAGTACTTC
TRBJ1-6,14,TRBV28,.,.,CASSPGRRNSPLHF,TGTGCCAGCAGCCCGGGACGTCGGAATTCACCCCTCCACTTT
TRBJ2-1,13,TRBV27,.,TRBD1,CASTGQGAREQFF,TGTGCCAGCACTGGACAGGGGGCGCGTGAGCAGTTCTTC
TRBJ2-1,15,TRBV5-1,.,.,CASSLAGGPFNEQFF,TGCGCCAGCAGCTTGGCAGGGGGGCCCTTCAATGAGCAGTTCTTC
TRBJ2-5,13,TRBV5-6,.,.,CASRSPLRETQYF,TGTGCCAGCAGGTCGCCCTTGAGGGAGACCCAGTACTTC
TRBJ2-2,15,TRBV29-1,.,.,CSVGVGAHGTGELFF,TGCAGCGTTGGGGTGGGGGCGCACGGCACCGGGGAGCTGTTTTTT
TRBJ2-2,15,TRBV27,once,.,CASRMGLANTGELFF,TGTGCCAGCAGGATGGGACTGGCGAACACCGGGGAGCTGTTTTTT
TRBJ2-1,15,TRBV27,.,TRBD2,CASSGLGNRYNEQFF,TGTGCCAGCAGTGGACTAGGTAACCGCTACAATGAGCAGTTCTTC
TRBJ1-1,11,TRBV6-1,.,.,CASGGSPEAFF,TGTGCCAGCGGAGGGTCCCCAGAAGCTTTCTTT
TRBJ1-4,14,TRBV28,.,TRBD1,CASGSGQLHEKLFF,TGTGCCAGCGGGTCGGGACAGTTGCATGAAAAACTGTTTTTT
TRBJ1-2,14,TRBV21-1,.,.,CASSSPGTAYGYTF,TGTGCCAGCAGCAGTCCCGGGACAGCATATGGCTACACCTTC